Listed here are 5 T cell receptor beta chains from one sample, sequenced in a study of identical twins. TCRdb analysed the 5' RACE reads with MiXCR anew, one entry per CDR3 protein. The sample holds around 690,000 distinct CDR3 sequences, roughly 20% seen once. The same sample was also used in a study of T cells expressing NK-cell markers.

Sequenced input: PBMCs. Source of these receptors: a woman aged 18-35 years in good health.

This sequence joins TRBV4-2 and TRBJ2-2, with 8 bases lining up with TRBD2. V lost 2 bases and J lost 7; bases outside the gene matches: 15. Germline CDR1 reads LGHNA; CDR2 reads YNFKEQ. This CDR3 region has 18 residues. The CDR3 region has the DNA TGTGCCAGCAGCCAAAGGGAAGCGGGGGTAGGGTCCGTCGGGGAGCTGTTTTTT. This gives the protein CASSQREAGVGSVGELFF.

This chain connects TRBV18 to TRBJ2-1, with D possibly being TRBD2 (5 bases). Germline V CDR1 and CDR2: KGHSH, LQKENI. V was clipped by 0 bases and J by 1 base, with 10 bases between them. The CDR3 spans 16 residues. The CDR3 region is CASSPPRVLSYNEQFF. CDR3 nucleotide sequence: TGTGCCAGCTCACCACCGAGGGTGTTATCCTACAATGAGCAGTTCTTC.

The chain carries TRBV2 and TRBJ2-2; no clear D. Germline V CDR1 and CDR2: SNHLY, FYNNEI. V lost 5 bases and J lost 1, with 11 bases in between. The CDR3 totals 15 residues. The CDR3 DNA follows: TGTGCCAGCAGTAGAGGTTGGGGGAACACCGGGGAGCTGTTTTTT. Translated, it gives CASSRGWGNTGELFF.

This sequence joins TRBV12-5 and TRBJ2-1, with D perhaps TRBD1 or TRBD2 (6 bases each). This CDR3 region has 16 residues. Germline assignment: CDR1 LGHNT and CDR2 FRNRAP. V gave up 0 bases and J gave up 5 bases, with 14 bases separating them. CDR3 region: CASGLVVGGGNNEQFF. The DNA of the CDR3 is TGTGCTAGTGGTTTGGTAGTCGGGGGCGGAAACAATGAGCAGTTCTTC.

This clonotype has more than one count but fewer than ten. CDR3 in amino acids: CSARKGASAETQYF. The CDR3 DNA reads as TGCAGTGCTAGGAAGGGGGCATCGGCGGAGACCCAGTACTTC. The genes are TRBV20-1 and TRBJ2-5; 7 bases are shared with TRBD1. CDR3 length: 14 residues. Per the germline V gene, CDR1 is DFQATT and CDR2 is SNEGSKA (reference sequence). Trimming at V came to 3 bases and at J to 5 bases, leaving 9 bases not matched to a gene.